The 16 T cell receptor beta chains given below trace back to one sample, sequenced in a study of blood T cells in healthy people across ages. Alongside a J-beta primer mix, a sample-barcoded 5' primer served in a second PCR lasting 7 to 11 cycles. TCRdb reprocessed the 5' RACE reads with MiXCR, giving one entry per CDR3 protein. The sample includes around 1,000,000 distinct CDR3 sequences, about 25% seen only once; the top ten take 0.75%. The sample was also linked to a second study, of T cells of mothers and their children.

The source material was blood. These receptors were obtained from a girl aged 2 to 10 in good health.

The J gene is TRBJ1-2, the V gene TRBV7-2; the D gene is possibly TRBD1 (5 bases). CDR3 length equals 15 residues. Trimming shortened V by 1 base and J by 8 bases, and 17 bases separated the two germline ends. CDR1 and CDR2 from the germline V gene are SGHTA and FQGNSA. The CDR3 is CASSLEYQGGWGYTF. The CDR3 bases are TGTGCCAGCAGCTTAGAGTATCAGGGAGGATGGGGCTACACCTTC. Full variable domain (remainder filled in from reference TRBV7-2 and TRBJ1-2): GAGVSQSPSNKVTEKGKDVELRCDPISGHTALYWYRQSLGQGLEFLIYFQGNSAPDKSGLPSDRFSAERTGGSVSTLTIQRTQQEDSAVYLCASSLEYQGGWGYTFGSGTRLTVV.

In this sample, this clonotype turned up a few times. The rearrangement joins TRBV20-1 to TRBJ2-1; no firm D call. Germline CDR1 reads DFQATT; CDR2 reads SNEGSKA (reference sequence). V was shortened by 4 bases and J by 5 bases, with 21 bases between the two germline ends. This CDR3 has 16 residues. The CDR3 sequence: CSATQPPTRFNNEQFF. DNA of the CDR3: TGCAGTGCTACCCAGCCGCCTACCAGGTTTAACAATGAGCAGTTCTTC.

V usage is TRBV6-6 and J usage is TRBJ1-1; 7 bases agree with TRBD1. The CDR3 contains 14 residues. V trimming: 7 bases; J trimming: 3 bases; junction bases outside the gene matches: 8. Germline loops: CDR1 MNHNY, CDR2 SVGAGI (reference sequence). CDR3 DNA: TGTGCCAGCAATTTTAAAACAGGGGACACTGAAGCTTTCTTT. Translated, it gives CASNFKTGDTEAFF.

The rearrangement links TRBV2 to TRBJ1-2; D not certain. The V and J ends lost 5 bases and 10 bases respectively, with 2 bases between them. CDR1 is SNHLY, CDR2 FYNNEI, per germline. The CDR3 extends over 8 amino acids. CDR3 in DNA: TGTGCCAGCAGTTCCTACACCTTC. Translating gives CASSSYTF.

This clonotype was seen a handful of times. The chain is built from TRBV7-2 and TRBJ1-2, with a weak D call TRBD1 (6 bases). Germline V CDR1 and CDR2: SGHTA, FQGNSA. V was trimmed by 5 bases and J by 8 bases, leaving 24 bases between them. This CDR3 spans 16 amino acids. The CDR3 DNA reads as TGTGCCAGCAGCGCCCTCCAAGGGCGGGGGGCAGGGGGCTACACCTTC. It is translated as CASSALQGRGAGGYTF.

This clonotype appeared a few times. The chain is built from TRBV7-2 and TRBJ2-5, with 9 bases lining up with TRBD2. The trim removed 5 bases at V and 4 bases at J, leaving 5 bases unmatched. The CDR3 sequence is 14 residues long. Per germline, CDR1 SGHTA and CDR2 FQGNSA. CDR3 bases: TGTGCCAGCAGCGGCGGGGGGGGCCTAGAGACCCAGTACTTC. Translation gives CASSGGGGLETQYF. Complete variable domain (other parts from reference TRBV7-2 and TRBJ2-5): GAGVSQSPSNKVTEKGKDVELRCDPISGHTALYWYRQSLGQGLEFLIYFQGNSAPDKSGLPSDRFSAERTGGSVSTLTIQRTQQEDSAVYLCASSGGGGLETQYFGPGTRLLVL.

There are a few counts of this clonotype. CDR3 sequence (DNA): TGTGCTAGTGGTTTGCTCCACGGACAGGGGCCCCTTTACAATGAGCAGTTCTTC. This codes for CASGLLHGQGPLYNEQFF. The rearrangement links TRBV12-5 to TRBJ2-1, with 9 bases matching TRBD1. This CDR3 region has 18 residues. V shed 2 bases, J shed 4 bases, and the junction held 12 bases outside the gene matches. The germline V gene encodes CDR1 LGHNT and CDR2 FRNRAP. Supplemented by reference TRBV12-5 and TRBJ2-1, the full variable domain reads DARVTQTPRHKVTEMGQEVTMRCQPILGHNTVFWYRQTMMQGLELLAYFRNRAPLDDSGMPKDRFSAEMPDATLATLKIQPSEPRDSAVYFCASGLLHGQGPLYNEQFFGPGTRLTVL.

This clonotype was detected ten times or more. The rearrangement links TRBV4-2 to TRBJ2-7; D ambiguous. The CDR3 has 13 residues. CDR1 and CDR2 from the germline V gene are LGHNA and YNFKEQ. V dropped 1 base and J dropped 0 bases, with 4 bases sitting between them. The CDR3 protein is CASSQATSYEQYF. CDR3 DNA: TGTGCCAGCAGCCAAGCCACCTCCTACGAGCAGTACTTC.

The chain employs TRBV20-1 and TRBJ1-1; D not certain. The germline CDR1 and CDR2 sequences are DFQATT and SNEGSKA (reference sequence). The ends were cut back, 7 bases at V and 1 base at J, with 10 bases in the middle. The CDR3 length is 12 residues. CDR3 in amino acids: CSVRGGNTEAFF. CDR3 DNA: TGCAGTGTCAGAGGCGGGAACACTGAAGCTTTCTTT.

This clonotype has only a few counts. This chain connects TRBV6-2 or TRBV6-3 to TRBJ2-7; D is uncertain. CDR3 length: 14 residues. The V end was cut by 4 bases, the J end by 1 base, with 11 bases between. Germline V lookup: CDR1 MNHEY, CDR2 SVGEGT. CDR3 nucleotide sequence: TGTGCCAGCAGTTGGACCGTCGAATCCTACGAGCAGTACTTC. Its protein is CASSWTVESYEQYF.

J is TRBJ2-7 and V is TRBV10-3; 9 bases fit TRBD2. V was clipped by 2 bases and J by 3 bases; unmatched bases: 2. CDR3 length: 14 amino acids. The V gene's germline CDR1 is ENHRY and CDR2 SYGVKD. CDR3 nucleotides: TGTGCCATCAGTGAGAAGACTAGCGGCTACGAGCAGTACTTC. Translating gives CAISEKTSGYEQYF.

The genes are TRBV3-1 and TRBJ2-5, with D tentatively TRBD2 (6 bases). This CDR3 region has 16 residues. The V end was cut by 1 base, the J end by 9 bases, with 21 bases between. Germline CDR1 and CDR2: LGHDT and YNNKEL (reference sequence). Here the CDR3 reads CASSQGAGPPTSAQYF. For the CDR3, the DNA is TGTGCCAGCAGCCAAGGGGCGGGGCCCCCCACTTCGGCCCAGTACTTC.

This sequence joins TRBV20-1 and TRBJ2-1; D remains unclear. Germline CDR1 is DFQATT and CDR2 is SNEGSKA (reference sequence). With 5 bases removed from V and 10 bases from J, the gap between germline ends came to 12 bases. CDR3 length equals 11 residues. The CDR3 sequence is CSAVLGVEQFF. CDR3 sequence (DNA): TGCAGTGCTGTCCTCGGCGTCGAGCAGTTCTTC.

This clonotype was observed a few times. Written as DNA, the CDR3 is TGTGCCAGCCCTTTTAAGGAGGGGTTCGACGAGCAGTACTTC. Translation: CASPFKEGFDEQYF. The rearrangement joins TRBV7-3 to TRBJ2-7, with D perhaps matching TRBD2 (6 bases). V was pared by 8 bases and J by 5 bases, with 19 bases between. Germline loops: CDR1 SGHTA, CDR2 FQGTGA. The CDR3 sequence is 14 residues long.

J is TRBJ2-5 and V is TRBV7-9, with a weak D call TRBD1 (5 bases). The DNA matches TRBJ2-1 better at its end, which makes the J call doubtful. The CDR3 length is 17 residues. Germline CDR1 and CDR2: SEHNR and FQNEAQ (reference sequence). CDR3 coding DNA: TGTGCCAGCAGCTTAGATTTAACAGGCCTCCCCCTTTACGAGCAGTTCTTC. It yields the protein CASSLDLTGLPLYEQFF.

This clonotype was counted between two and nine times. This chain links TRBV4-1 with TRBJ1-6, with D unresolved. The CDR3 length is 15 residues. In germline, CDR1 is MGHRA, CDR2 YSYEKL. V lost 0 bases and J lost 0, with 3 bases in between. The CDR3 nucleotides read TGCGCCAGCAGCCAAGATAACTCCTATAATTCACCCCTCCACTTT. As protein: CASSQDNSYNSPLHF.